The 24 T cell receptor beta chains presented below share a single source sample, sequenced in a study of CD8+ T cells in alopecia areata. Extracted RNA was reverse transcribed, and the resulting cDNA served as sequencing template. Sequencing was performed with immunoSEQ multiplex PCR; in TCRdb, only in-frame clones are kept and a portion is missing. The table shows around 130,000 clones, with roughly 58% occurring only once. Here the sequenced sample was CD4+ T cells sorted from blood, taken at week 0. These receptor sequences come from a human donor with alopecia areata.

The CDR3 coding sequence is TGCAGCGTTGAGCGGGGTTCGTATAATGAGCAGTTCTTC. This codes for CSVERGSYNEQFF. The chain combines TRBV29-1 with TRBJ2-1, with D possibly matching TRBD2 (6 bases). This CDR3 has 13 amino acids. Germline values: CDR1 SQVTM, CDR2 ANQGSEA. V shed 3 bases and J shed 7 bases, with 13 bases lying between them.

As to this clone: The junction shows a germline mismatch at one end, possibly a read error. The same CDR3 can be traced to other DNA sequences in this sample. This rearrangement joins TRBV11-1 to TRBJ2-6; D gene uncertain. CDR1 is SGHAT and CDR2 is FQDESV in the germline V gene (reference sequence). This CDR3 comprises 13 residues. The CDR3 reads CASSFSGANVLTF. CDR3 bases: TGTGCCAGCAGCTTTTCTGGAGCCAACGTCCTGACTTTC. The whole variable domain, filled in from reference TRBV11-1 and TRBJ2-6, reads EAEVAQSPRYKITEKSQAVAFWCDPISGHATLYWYRQILGQGPELLVQFQDESVVDDSQLPKDRFSAERLKGVDSTLKIQPAELGDSAMYLCASSFSGANVLTFGAGSRLTVL.

The chain couples TRBV19 to TRBJ1-5, with 8 bases identical to TRBD1. The trim removed 6 bases at V and 7 bases at J, leaving 8 bases unmatched. The CDR3 extends over 14 amino acids. Looked up from germline, CDR1 is LNHDA and CDR2 is SQIVND (reference sequence). The CDR3 loop is CASSFGQGGQPQHF. The CDR3 DNA is TGTGCCAGTAGCTTCGGACAGGGAGGACAGCCCCAGCATTTT.

V gene TRBV7-2 combines with J gene TRBJ1-1; D remains ambiguous. The germline gives CDR1 SGHTA, CDR2 FQGNSA. The CDR3 is made up of 14 amino acids. Trimming shortened V by 5 bases and J by 4 bases, and 14 bases separated the two germline ends. The CDR3 sequence is CASSARDWSTEAFF. The CDR3 region has the DNA TGTGCCAGCAGCGCCCGGGATTGGAGCACTGAAGCTTTCTTT.

There are a few counts of this clone. The chain carries TRBV15 and TRBJ2-2, with D uncertain. The germline CDR1 and CDR2 sequences are LNHNV and YYDKDF (reference sequence). The CDR3 spans 15 residues. V dropped 1 base and J dropped 4 bases, with 10 bases sitting between them. CDR3 DNA: TGTGCCACCAGCAGAGCTCTCCCCGGCACCGGGGAGCTGTTTTTT. Its protein product is CATSRALPGTGELFF.

The chain carries TRBV6-1 and TRBJ1-2; D gene unclear. V lost 6 bases, J lost 6 bases, and 11 bases lay in between. The CDR3 extends over 12 amino acids. Germline V CDR1 and CDR2: MNHNS, SASEGT. CDR3 loop: CASREKSDGYTF. The CDR3 nucleotides read TGTGCCAGCAGGGAGAAGTCGGATGGCTACACCTTC.

The V and J genes are TRBV2 and TRBJ1-3, with 8 bases lining up with TRBD1. CDR1 is SNHLY and CDR2 is FYNNEI in the germline V gene. V gave up 2 bases and J gave up 4 bases; unmatched junction bases: 4. The CDR3 length is 15 residues. The CDR3 is CASSEQGAKGNTIYF. The CDR3 DNA reads as TGTGCCAGCAGTGAACAGGGGGCGAAAGGAAACACCATATATTTT.

V and J are TRBV6-6 and TRBJ2-7; D call uncertain. The V end was cut by 2 bases, the J end by 6 bases, with 5 bases between. Germline V gene lookup returns CDR1 MNHNY and CDR2 SVGAGI (reference sequence). The CDR3 sequence is 11 residues long. The CDR3, as DNA: TGTGCCAGCAGTTACGAAAGCGAGCAGTACTTC. Translation gives CASSYESEQYF.

The genes are TRBV5-1 and TRBJ1-1; D might be TRBD1 (5 bases). Trimming took 0 bases from V and 4 from J, leaving 13 bases between them. CDR3 length: 15 residues. The germline CDR1 and CDR2 sequences are SGHRS and YFSETQ. As DNA, the CDR3 is TGCGCCAGCAGCTTGGGATTAGGGGCGGCCACTGAAGCTTTCTTT. Protein product: CASSLGLGAATEAFF.

This clone was counted between two and nine times. V gene TRBV5-6 combines with J gene TRBJ2-7; 9 nucleotides align to TRBD1. This CDR3 contains 15 residues. J lost 0 bases, V lost 0 bases, and 1 base had no gene match. CDR1 SGHDT and CDR2 YYEEEE come from the germline V gene. The CDR3 DNA follows: TGTGCCAGCAGCTTGGGACAGGGGGGCTCCTACGAGCAGTACTTC. Its translation is CASSLGQGGSYEQYF. Using reference TRBV5-6 and TRBJ2-7 for the parts outside the CDR3, the full variable domain is DAGVTQSPTHLIKTRGQQVTLRCSPKSGHDTVSWYQQALGQGPQFIFQYYEEEERQRGNFPDRFSGHQFPNYSSELNVNALLLGDSALYLCASSLGQGGSYEQYFGPGTRLTVT.

This chain connects TRBV28 to TRBJ2-7, with D unclear. In germline, CDR1 is MDHEN, CDR2 SYDVKM. CDR3 size: 14 residues. Between the trimmed V and J ends, which lost 6 bases and 3 bases, there was a span of 15 bases. The CDR3 is CASRRSAASYEQYF. Here the CDR3 DNA reads TGTGCCAGCAGACGCTCGGCGGCCAGCTACGAGCAGTACTTC.

The chain has TRBV5-1 and TRBJ1-1; D gene ambiguous. Germline CDR1 reads SGHRS; CDR2 reads YFSETQ. Trimming cost V 0 bases and J 2 bases, with 8 bases left between them. The CDR3 consists of 14 residues. The CDR3 loop is CASSLGGDNTEAFF. CDR3 coding DNA: TGCGCCAGCAGCTTGGGGGGAGATAACACTGAAGCTTTCTTT.

The V and J genes are TRBV27 and TRBJ2-4, with 10 bases fitting TRBD2. Germline lookup yields CDR1 MNHEY and CDR2 SMNVEV (reference sequence). There are 15 residues in the CDR3. V lost 5 bases to trimming and J lost 4 bases; unmatched junction nucleotides: 5. CDR3 sequence reads: CASSQLAGVKNIQYF. The CDR3 coding sequence is TGTGCCAGCAGTCAGCTAGCGGGAGTAAAAAACATTCAGTACTTC.

V usage is TRBV6-5 and J usage is TRBJ2-7; perhaps TRBD2 as D (5 bases). The CDR3 consists of 14 residues. Trimming stripped 6 bases from V and 0 bases from J, with 12 bases between. Germline V gives CDR1 MNHEY, CDR2 SVGAGI. This chain's CDR3 is CASRVSTTSYEQYF. In DNA, the CDR3 is TGTGCCAGCAGAGTATCGACTACCTCCTACGAGCAGTACTTC.

The V call is TRBV7-9, the J call TRBJ1-1; possible D gene TRBD1, 5 bases. The CDR3 totals 15 residues. With 3 bases removed from V and 0 bases from J, the gap between germline ends came to 11 bases. Germline CDR1 reads SEHNR; CDR2 reads FQNEAQ (reference sequence). The CDR3 here is CASSFRQGLNTEAFF. The CDR3 DNA is TGTGCCAGCAGCTTTAGGCAGGGACTGAACACTGAAGCTTTCTTT. The full variable domain, rest sourced from reference TRBV7-9 and TRBJ1-1, is DTGVSQNPRHKITKRGQNVTFRCDPISEHNRLYWYRQTLGQGPEFLTYFQNEAQLEKSRLLSDRFSAERPKGSFSTLEIQRTEQGDSAMYLCASSFRQGLNTEAFFGQGTRLTVV.

This clone appeared a few times. V and J are TRBV11-1 and TRBJ2-2; TRBD1 agrees at 9 bases. Germline V lookup: CDR1 SGHAT, CDR2 FQDESV (reference sequence). The CDR3 is 16 amino acids. V lost 5 bases, J lost 5 bases, and 9 bases stayed unmatched. The CDR3 loop reads CASSHPGQGGTGELFF. CDR3 nucleotides: TGTGCCAGCAGCCACCCGGGACAGGGAGGGACCGGGGAGCTGTTTTTT.

The gene calls are TRBV4-2 and TRBJ2-3; 10 bases are shared with TRBD2. CDR3 size: 18 residues. Germline V gene data show CDR1 as LGHNA and CDR2 as YNFKEQ. With 0 bases clipped from V and 3 bases from J, the junction kept 9 bases outside the gene matches. The CDR3 bases are TGTGCCAGCAGCCAAGATCTCCTCTCTAGCGGGGGAACAGATACGCAGTATTTT. Protein sequence: CASSQDLLSSGGTDTQYF.

This chain joins TRBV2 and TRBJ2-7, with 8 bases identical to TRBD2. The CDR3 is 12 amino acids. J gave up 2 bases and V 8 bases, and 2 bases lay outside the gene matches. Germline values: CDR1 SNHLY, CDR2 FYNNEI. CDR3 residues: CASAGGAYEQYF. CDR3 coding DNA: TGTGCCAGCGCCGGGGGGGCCTACGAGCAGTACTTC.

The V and J genes are TRBV27 and TRBJ2-7; the match to TRBD2 covers 8 bases. V gave up 2 bases and J gave up 1 base; unmatched junction bases: 4. Germline CDR1 and CDR2: MNHEY and SMNVEV (reference sequence). The CDR3 spans 15 residues. The CDR3 here is CASSLVAGGSYEQYF. The CDR3 nucleotides read TGTGCCAGCAGTTTAGTCGCGGGGGGTTCCTACGAGCAGTACTTC.

The J gene is TRBJ1-2, the V gene TRBV5-1; TRBD1 matches 10 bases. The CDR3 totals 17 residues. V lost 0 bases, J lost 3 bases, and 8 bases stayed unmatched. CDR1 and CDR2 (germline): SGHRS, YFSETQ. The CDR3 bases are TGCGCCAGCAGCTTGGCCGGGACAGGGGCGCTGGACTATGGCTACACCTTC. Amino acid sequence: CASSLAGTGALDYGYTF.

The chain employs TRBV18 and TRBJ2-3, with D uncertain. V was cut by 4 bases and J by 0 bases, with 8 bases left in between. This CDR3 spans 14 amino acids. Germline loops: CDR1 KGHSH, CDR2 LQKENI. The CDR3 coding sequence is TGTGCCAGCTCACGCTACTTGAGCACAGATACGCAGTATTTT. Translating it yields CASSRYLSTDTQYF.

This clone was seen a handful of times. CDR3 sequence reads: CASRQAMGNYGYTF. DNA for the CDR3: TGTGCCAGCAGGCAGGCGATGGGTAACTATGGCTACACCTTC. The chain links TRBV6-6 to TRBJ1-2; D is undetermined. The CDR3 loop spans 14 amino acids. Germline V lookup: CDR1 MNHNY, CDR2 SVGAGI (reference sequence). V lost 6 bases to trimming and J lost 1 base, with 12 bases between them.

The V gene is TRBV19, the J gene TRBJ2-2; D might be TRBD2 (6 bases). Trimming took 10 bases from V and 3 from J, leaving 9 bases between them. The germline CDR1 and CDR2 sequences are LNHDA and SQIVND (reference sequence). The CDR3 is 12 residues long. The CDR3 DNA is TGTGCCACCCGGGAGTACACCGGGGAGCTGTTTTTT. Protein product: CATREYTGELFF.

For this clone: This is likely a read error, given that the CDR3 carries no conserved phenylalanine or tryptophan at its end. The DNA is omitted, as the CDR3 cannot be located on it reliably, and the CDR3 follows TCRdb's listing. The CDR3 protein is CAGRNSAGRTFC. The genes are TRBV30 and TRBJ1-1. Germline V gene lookup returns CDR1 GTSNPN and CDR2 SVGIG (reference sequence). The CDR3 region is 12 residues in length, termini included.